Shown below are 11 T cell receptor beta chains from a single sample sequenced in a study of T cell changes during pregnancy in multiple sclerosis. The protocol was immunoSEQ multiplex PCR, while the TCRdb copy is restricted to in-frame clones and leaves out a portion. The top ten clones hold 5.5% to 7.5% of a sample with roughly 41,000 clones, more than 70% of them seen once. The sample consisted of CD8+ T cells from peripheral blood mononuclear cells, taken in the third trimester of pregnancy. The receptors originated from a female donor with multiple sclerosis, enrolled in a pregnancy study.

CDR3 DNA: TGTGCCAGCAGTCCCTTGGGGGCCCCGAACACTGAAGCTTTCTTT. It translates to CASSPLGAPNTEAFF. The chain recombines TRBV27 with TRBJ1-1; weak D call: TRBD1 (6 bases). Germline-derived CDR1 and CDR2 are MNHEY and SMNVEV (reference sequence). The CDR3 consists of 15 residues. The ends were cut back, 5 bases at V and 1 base at J, with 14 bases in the middle.

The V gene is TRBV4-1, the J gene TRBJ1-5; D gene ambiguous. The CDR3 is 17 residues long. The V gene's germline CDR1 is MGHRA and CDR2 YSYEKL. Trimming took off 3 bases at V and 5 bases at J, with 20 bases between the two ends. CDR3 in DNA: TGCGCCAGCAGCCACCGCCCGGACGGTGGGAGGTATCAGCCCCAGCATTTT. Protein product: CASSHRPDGGRYQPQHF.

This clone was detected only once. The chain joins TRBV5-4 to TRBJ1-5; D unclear. V lost 2 bases to trimming and J lost 4 bases, with 7 bases between them. There are 13 residues in the CDR3. Per germline, CDR1 SGHNT and CDR2 YYREEE (reference sequence). The chain's CDR3 is CASSFDGNQPQHF. CDR3 DNA sequence: TGTGCCAGCAGCTTTGACGGGAATCAGCCCCAGCATTTT.

The chain combines TRBV7-3 with TRBJ2-1; TRBD2 matches at 8 bases. CDR1 SGHTA and CDR2 FQGTGA come from the germline V gene. After removal of 2 bases from V and 9 bases from J, the junction contained 6 bases not matched to a gene. The CDR3 is 14 residues long. The CDR3 DNA sequence: TGTGCCAGCAGCTTAGTCGGGGGGGCCAGTGAGCAGTTCTTC. Translated: CASSLVGGASEQFF.

Ten or more counts support this clone. The rearrangement joins TRBV6-1 to TRBJ1-2, with unresolved D. The germline V and J ends were trimmed by 5 bases and 8 bases, with 12 bases remaining between them. The CDR3 length is 12 residues. Germline CDR1 is MNHNS and CDR2 is SASEGT. The CDR3: CASSPRKLGYTF. As DNA, the CDR3 is TGTGCCAGCAGTCCTAGGAAGTTGGGCTACACCTTC.

The V and J genes are TRBV9 and TRBJ2-7; TRBD1 agrees at 8 bases. This CDR3 has 14 residues. Germline CDR1 reads SGDLS; CDR2 reads YYNGEE. Trimming took 6 bases from V and 5 from J; bases not matched to a gene: 10. CDR3 nucleotides: TGTGCCAGCACGACCACAGGGGGTTTTGACGAGCAGTACTTC. Translated: CASTTTGGFDEQYF.

V is TRBV4-1 and J is TRBJ1-1; 9 bases are shared with TRBD1. Trimming at V came to 0 bases and at J to 5 bases, leaving 4 bases not matched to a gene. Germline loops: CDR1 MGHRA, CDR2 YSYEKL. The CDR3 totals 15 residues. CDR3 in DNA: TGCGCCAGCAGCCAAGATGGACAGGGGTGGACTGAAGCTTTCTTT. Protein product: CASSQDGQGWTEAFF.

The sample holds one count of this clone. The chain has TRBV7-3 and TRBJ2-5, with D hard to call. Germline V gene data show CDR1 as SGHTA and CDR2 as FQGTGA. With 4 bases removed from V and 1 base from J, the gap between germline ends came to 16 bases. The CDR3 is 16 residues long. The CDR3 loop reads CASSCLRWRSQETQYF. The CDR3 region has the DNA TGTGCCAGCAGCTGTCTGCGCTGGAGAAGCCAAGAGACCCAGTACTTC.

Written as DNA, the CDR3 is TGTGCCAGCAGCTTAGCGGTTAGGGGAATCTACGAGCAGTACTTC. Its protein is CASSLAVRGIYEQYF. The V and J genes are TRBV7-6 and TRBJ2-7, with a possible D match to TRBD1 (5 bases). The germline V gene encodes CDR1 SGHVS and CDR2 FNYEAQ. With 0 bases removed from V and 3 bases from J, the gap between germline ends came to 12 bases. The CDR3 loop spans 15 amino acids.

This chain links TRBV11-2 with TRBJ1-1; maybe TRBD1 (5 bases). CDR1 is SGHAT, CDR2 FQNNGV, per germline. Trimming removed 4 bases from V and 0 bases from J, with 12 bases in between. The CDR3 has 15 amino acids. In nucleotides, the CDR3 is TGTGCCAGCAGCTGGGGGGGACTGTTGAACACTGAAGCTTTCTTT. This sequence encodes CASSWGGLLNTEAFF.

In its sample, this clone was seen once. This likely traces to a read error, being one base from a far larger clone. V and J are TRBV27 and TRBJ1-2, with TRBD1 matching 8 bases. Per germline, CDR1 MNHEY and CDR2 SMNVEV (reference sequence). The CDR3 runs 12 residues. The V and J ends lost 5 bases and 9 bases, in that order; junction bases with no gene match: 5. In DNA, the CDR3 is TGTGCCAGCAGTGCACACAGGGGGAGCTACACCTTC. Translating it yields CASSAHRGSYTF.